One sample yielded the 24 T cell receptor beta chains listed below, sequenced in a study of shared clonotypes between healthy human individuals. TCRdb's table, derived via immunoSEQ multiplex PCR, lists solely in-frame clones and lacks some. The sample consists of approximately 470,000 clones, around four fifths of them appearing once. Sample: PBMCs. The receptors stem from a woman aged 40 to 55 in good health. Some clones in this sample may be carry-over from other donors' samples.

CDR3 residues: CASSRTSGRLETQYF. The CDR3 DNA reads as TGTGCCAGCAGCCGGACTAGCGGGAGGTTGGAGACCCAGTACTTC. The genes are TRBV14 and TRBJ2-5; 14 nucleotides line up with TRBD2. J gave up 5 bases and V 4 bases, and 3 bases lay outside the gene matches. CDR1 and CDR2 (germline): SGHDN, FVKESK. The CDR3 is 15 residues long. The variable domain in full, completed from reference TRBV14 and TRBJ2-5, reads EAGVTQFPSHSVIEKGQTVTLRCDPISGHDNLYWYRRVMGKEIKFLLHFVKESKQDESGMPNNRFLAERTGGTYSTLKVQPAELEDSGVYFCASSRTSGRLETQYFGPGTRLLVL.

This chain connects TRBV27 to TRBJ1-1, with D possibly TRBD1 on 5 matching bases. The CDR3 consists of 14 residues. Looked up from germline, CDR1 is MNHEY and CDR2 is SMNVEV (reference sequence). V lost 2 bases, J lost 4 bases, and 11 bases lay in between. DNA of the CDR3: TGTGCCAGCAGTTTACGCGCGGGGGGCACTGAAGCTTTCTTT. Protein product: CASSLRAGGTEAFF.

The CDR3 loop is CASSPTGRRDRNEQFF. Written as DNA, the CDR3 is TGTGCCAGCAGTCCCACGGGACGTAGGGATAGGAATGAGCAGTTCTTC. The rearrangement links TRBV27 to TRBJ2-1, with D possibly being TRBD1 or TRBD2 (5 bases each). Germline V CDR1 and CDR2: MNHEY, SMNVEV (reference sequence). The CDR3 totals 16 residues. V was pared by 5 bases and J by 7 bases, with 21 bases between.

This clone was seen a few times. This chain uses TRBV7-3 with TRBJ2-3; no reliable D call. Germline values: CDR1 SGHTA, CDR2 FQGTGA. This CDR3 is built from 13 residues. V lost 1 base, J lost 6 bases, and 8 bases lay in between. This chain's CDR3 is CASSLILGDTQYF. The DNA of the CDR3 is TGTGCCAGCAGCTTAATATTAGGTGATACGCAGTATTTT.

The J gene is TRBJ2-1, the V gene TRBV11-3, with D possibly being TRBD2 (5 bases). Germline lookup yields CDR1 SGHNT and CDR2 YENEEA. With 2 bases removed from V and 5 bases from J, the gap between germline ends came to 13 bases. CDR3 length: 15 residues. The CDR3 nucleotides read TGTGCCAGCAGCTTATACGGCGGGTATCACAATGAGCAGTTCTTC. Encoded protein: CASSLYGGYHNEQFF. Full variable domain (missing parts from reference TRBV11-3 and TRBJ2-1): EAGVVQSPRYKIIEKKQPVAFWCNPISGHNTLYWYLQNLGQGPELLIRYENEEAVDDSQLPKDRFSAERLKGVDSTLKIQPAELGDSAVYLCASSLYGGYHNEQFFGPGTRLTVL.

A few counts support this clone. The chain recombines TRBV6-4 with TRBJ2-2; unclear D gene. This CDR3 is 13 amino acids long. Germline assignment: CDR1 MRHNA and CDR2 SNTAGT. The ends were cut back, 5 bases at V and 7 bases at J, with 11 bases in the middle. CDR3 bases: TGTGCCAGCAGTCCAACTGAGGTCGGGGAGCTGTTTTTT. Translated, it gives CASSPTEVGELFF.

The rearrangement joins TRBV18 to TRBJ2-7, with 8 bases aligning to TRBD1. The germline gives CDR1 KGHSH, CDR2 LQKENI. There are 15 residues in the CDR3. The V and J ends lost 0 bases and 6 bases, in that order; junction bases with no gene match: 7. CDR3 in amino acids: CASSPPTGGQVEQYF. The CDR3 region has the DNA TGTGCCAGCTCACCACCTACAGGGGGACAGGTCGAGCAGTACTTC. The whole variable domain, remainder taken from reference TRBV18 and TRBJ2-7, is NAGVMQNPRHLVRRRGQEARLRCSPMKGHSHVYWYRQLPEEGLKFMVYLQKENIIDESGMPKERFSAEFPKEGPSILRIQQVVRGDSAAYFCASSPPTGGQVEQYFGPGTRLTVT.

The J gene is TRBJ2-7, the V gene TRBV21-1. TRBV21-1 constitutes a pseudogene. The CDR3 has 17 residues. The CDR3 is CASSKEGFGSNSYEQYF. The CDR3 DNA is TGTGCCAGCAGCAAAGAGGGTTTCGGCAGTAACTCCTACGAGCAGTACTTC.

This clone appeared many times. V and J are TRBV5-8 and TRBJ1-1, with D tentatively TRBD1 (5 bases). The CDR3 has 14 amino acids. V was shortened by 4 bases and J by 11 bases, with 21 bases between the two germline ends. Germline lookup yields CDR1 SGHTS and CDR2 YDEGEE. The CDR3 coding sequence is TGTGCCAGCAGCCCGAGGACAAATTTGATGGGGGCTTTCTTT. It encodes CASSPRTNLMGAFF.

This chain joins TRBV2 and TRBJ2-1; D might be TRBD1 or TRBD2, each matching 6 bases. The germline gives CDR1 SNHLY, CDR2 FYNNEI. This CDR3 comprises 14 residues. Trimming shortened V by 6 bases and J by 2 bases, and 11 bases separated the two germline ends. The CDR3: CASSLEGAYNEQFF. DNA for the CDR3: TGTGCCAGCAGCCTGGAGGGGGCCTACAATGAGCAGTTCTTC.

The rearrangement uses TRBV4-1 and TRBJ2-3; 7 bases are shared with TRBD1. From germline, CDR1 is MGHRA and CDR2 YSYEKL. The J segment lost 4 bases and the V segment lost 3 bases, leaving 4 bases of the junction unmatched. The length of the CDR3 is 14 residues. The CDR3 coding sequence is TGCGCCAGCAGCCATGCTCAGGGGGCAGATACGCAGTATTTT. Translating it yields CASSHAQGADTQYF.

The chain employs TRBV19 and TRBJ1-3, with TRBD1 as a possible D gene (6 bases). Germline CDR1 LNHDA, CDR2 SQIVND (reference sequence). V shed 5 bases and J shed 7 bases, with 9 bases lying between them. The CDR3 is made up of 12 amino acids. Here the CDR3 reads CASSPTGNTIYF. The CDR3 DNA reads as TGTGCCAGTAGTCCTACAGGGAACACCATATATTTT. Using reference TRBV19 and TRBJ1-3 for the parts outside the CDR3, the full variable domain is DGGITQSPKYLFRKEGQNVTLSCEQNLNHDAMYWYRQDPGQGLRLIYYSQIVNDFQKGDIAEGYSVSREKKESFPLTVTSAQKNPTAFYLCASSPTGNTIYFGEGSWLTVV.

The CDR3 is CASSLGQGGENTIYF. DNA of the CDR3: TGTGCCAGCAGCCTCGGTCAGGGTGGGGAAAACACCATATATTTT. V usage is TRBV4-2 and J usage is TRBJ1-3, with D perhaps matching TRBD1 (5 bases). The ends were cut back, 4 bases at V and 6 bases at J, with 16 bases in the middle. The CDR3 is 15 residues long. Germline loops: CDR1 LGHNA, CDR2 YNFKEQ.

The rearrangement joins TRBV7-9 to TRBJ2-5; TRBD2 matches at 11 bases. The J segment lost 2 bases and the V segment lost 1 base, leaving 3 bases of the junction unmatched. This CDR3 contains 16 residues. CDR1 SEHNR and CDR2 FQNEAQ come from the germline V gene (reference sequence). CDR3 bases: TGTGCCAGCAGCTTAGACCGGACTAGCGGGCAAGAGACCCAGTACTTC. This sequence encodes CASSLDRTSGQETQYF.

The rearrangement joins TRBV2 to TRBJ2-1, with D tentatively TRBD1 or TRBD2 (5 bases each). The CDR3 spans 16 residues. Germline V CDR1 and CDR2: SNHLY, FYNNEI. Trimming took 5 bases from V and 5 from J, leaving 19 bases between them. The CDR3 spells CASSKRVGTFDNEQFF. The CDR3 nucleotides read TGTGCCAGCAGTAAAAGGGTGGGGACCTTCGACAATGAGCAGTTCTTC. The variable domain in full, completed from reference TRBV2 and TRBJ2-1, reads EPEVTQTPSHQVTQMGQEVILRCVPISNHLYFYWYRQILGQKVEFLVSFYNNEISEKSEIFDDQFSVERPDGSNFTLKIRSTKLEDSAMYFCASSKRVGTFDNEQFFGPGTRLTVL.

This chain links TRBV28 with TRBJ2-7; no firm D call. The CDR3 is 11 amino acids. CDR1 MDHEN and CDR2 SYDVKM come from the germline V gene. Trimming pared 5 bases from V and 7 bases from J, leaving 9 bases between. The DNA of the CDR3 is TGTGCCAGCAGTGCTTGGAAGGAGCAGTACTTC. Protein product: CASSAWKEQYF.

The rearrangement joins TRBV5-1 to TRBJ2-1; 11 nucleotides align to TRBD2. Looked up from germline, CDR1 is SGHRS and CDR2 is YFSETQ. The CDR3 runs 18 residues. The ends lost 4 bases at V and 0 bases at J; junction bases unmatched: 9. CDR3 sequence: CASSLGTSGASSYNEQFF. CDR3 sequence (DNA): TGCGCCAGCAGCCTCGGGACTAGCGGAGCCAGCTCCTACAATGAGCAGTTCTTC.

This chain uses TRBV7-2 with TRBJ2-7, with TRBD2 as a possible D gene (6 bases). From germline, CDR1 is SGHTA and CDR2 FQGNSA. This CDR3 comprises 13 residues. V was shortened by 4 bases and J by 6 bases, with 13 bases between the two germline ends. The CDR3 region has the DNA TGTGCCAGCAGCTCCAATCCGGAGGGCGAGCAGTACTTC. This sequence encodes CASSSNPEGEQYF.

This sequence joins TRBV25-1 and TRBJ2-2; D is possibly TRBD2 (6 bases). The V gene's germline CDR1 is MGHDK and CDR2 SYGVNS. V was trimmed by 3 bases and J by 5 bases, leaving 13 bases between them. The length of the CDR3 is 15 residues. The CDR3, as DNA: TGTGCCAGCAGTGAGGGACTCGTCCAAACCGGGGAGCTGTTTTTT. This codes for CASSEGLVQTGELFF.

The CDR3 DNA sequence: TGCGCCAGCAGCTCAGACTCCTACAATGAGCAGTTCTTC. This encodes CASSSDSYNEQFF. The chain uses TRBV5-1 and TRBJ2-1, with D unresolved. V was shortened by 3 bases and J by 0 bases, with 4 bases between the two germline ends. This CDR3 has 13 amino acids. CDR1 is SGHRS and CDR2 is YFSETQ in the germline V gene.

The rearrangement joins TRBV15 to TRBJ2-7; 12 bases agree with TRBD2. Germline V gene sequence: CDR1 LNHNV, CDR2 YYDKDF (reference sequence). The trim removed 4 bases at V and 3 bases at J, leaving 7 bases unmatched. The CDR3 has 16 amino acids. The CDR3 region has the DNA TGTGCCACCAGCACTTGGACTAGCGGGAATGTCTACGAGCAGTACTTC. Amino acid sequence: CATSTWTSGNVYEQYF.

The rearrangement uses TRBV27 and TRBJ2-2; 16 nucleotides agree with TRBD2. The J segment lost 4 bases and the V segment lost 10 bases, leaving 12 bases of the junction unmatched. CDR1 and CDR2 (germline): MNHEY, SMNVEV (reference sequence). The CDR3 extends over 18 amino acids. The CDR3 is CATTGGLAGGPSTGELFF. In DNA, the CDR3 is TGTGCCACCACAGGGGGACTAGCGGGAGGGCCTAGCACCGGGGAGCTGTTTTTT.

The rearrangement links TRBV5-6 to TRBJ2-7; D could derive from TRBD1 or TRBD2 (5 bases each). The CDR3 has 17 amino acids. Trimming removed 1 base from V and 3 bases from J, with 20 bases in between. The germline V gene has CDR1 SGHDT and CDR2 YYEEEE. The CDR3 sequence is CASSLRGAVGPYYEQYF. The CDR3 DNA sequence: TGTGCCAGCAGCTTGAGGGGCGCAGTGGGACCGTACTACGAGCAGTACTTC.

The chain uses TRBV18 and TRBJ1-2; possible D gene TRBD1, 6 bases. V was shortened by 6 bases and J by 6 bases, with 14 bases between the two germline ends. From germline, CDR1 is KGHSH and CDR2 LQKENI. The CDR3 is 13 amino acids. The CDR3 here is CASSPGGLDGYTF. The CDR3 DNA follows: TGTGCCAGCTCCCCGGGGGGGCTGGATGGCTACACCTTC.